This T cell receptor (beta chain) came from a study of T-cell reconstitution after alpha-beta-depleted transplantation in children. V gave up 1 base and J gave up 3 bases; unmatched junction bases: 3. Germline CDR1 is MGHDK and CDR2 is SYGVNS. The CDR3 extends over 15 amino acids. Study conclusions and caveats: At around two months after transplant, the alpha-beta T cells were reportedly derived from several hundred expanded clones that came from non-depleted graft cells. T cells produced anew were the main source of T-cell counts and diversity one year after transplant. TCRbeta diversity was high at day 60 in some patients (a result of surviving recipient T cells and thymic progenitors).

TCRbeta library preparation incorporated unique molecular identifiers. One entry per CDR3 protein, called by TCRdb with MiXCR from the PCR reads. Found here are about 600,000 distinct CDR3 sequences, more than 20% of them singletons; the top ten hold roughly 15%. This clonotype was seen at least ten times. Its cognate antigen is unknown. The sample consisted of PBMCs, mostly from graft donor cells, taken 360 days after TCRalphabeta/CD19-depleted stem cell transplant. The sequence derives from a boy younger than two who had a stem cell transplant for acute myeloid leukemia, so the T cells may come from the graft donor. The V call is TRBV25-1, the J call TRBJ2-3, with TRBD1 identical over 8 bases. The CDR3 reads CASSESRQGTDTQYF. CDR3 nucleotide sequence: TGTGCCAGCAGTGAATCCAGACAGGGGACAGATACGCAGTATTTT. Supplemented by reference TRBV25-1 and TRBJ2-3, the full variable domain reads EADIYQTPRYLVIGTGKKITLECSQTMGHDKMYWYQQDPGMELHLIHYSYGVNSTEKGDLSSESTVSRIRTEHFPLTLESARPSHTSQYLCASSESRQGTDTQYFGPGTRLTVL.